These 20 T cell receptor beta chains came from one sample sequenced in a study of T cells in Graves' hyperthyroidism and ophthalmopathy. The TCR beta CDR3 regions underwent amplification using RNA transcripts as the source. With the HTBI primer set, the TCR CDR3 went through a first round of RT-PCR. TCRdb re-called the multiplex PCR reads through MiXCR, storing one row per CDR3 protein. The sample shows 250,000 to 300,000 distinct CDR3 sequences, roughly 14% of them seen only once. The sample was blood. The receptors stem from a woman aged 25 to 39 with Graves' hyperthyroidism that later progressed to Graves' ophthalmopathy.

The gene calls are TRBV28 and TRBJ2-3; 9 nucleotides match TRBD1. V was pared by 7 bases and J by 4 bases, with 12 bases of the junction left unmatched. Looked up from germline, CDR1 is MDHEN and CDR2 is SYDVKM. This CDR3 is 16 amino acids long. The CDR3 reads CASNPGPGQGADTQYF. CDR3 nucleotide sequence: TGTGCCAGCAATCCCGGTCCGGGACAGGGTGCAGATACGCAGTATTTT. The variable domain in full, with the rest retrieved from reference TRBV28 and TRBJ2-3, is DVKVTQSSRYLVKRTGEKVFLECVQDMDHENMFWYRQDPGLGLRLIYFSYDVKMKEKGDIPEGYSVSREKKERFSLILESASTNQTSMYLCASNPGPGQGADTQYFGPGTRLTVL.

Many counts were recorded for this clonotype. This chain uses TRBV7-2 with TRBJ2-7; D is uncertain. The V end lost 5 bases, the J end lost 0 bases, and 11 bases lay between the germline ends. The germline gives CDR1 SGHTA, CDR2 FQGNSA. The CDR3 totals 14 residues. The CDR3 DNA reads as TGTGCCAGCAGCCCGCTCGTGGACTCCTACGAGCAGTACTTC. Residues: CASSPLVDSYEQYF.

This clonotype was recorded at least ten times. The V gene is TRBV12-3 or TRBV12-4, the J gene TRBJ2-1, with TRBD2 as a possible D gene (6 bases). There are 12 residues in the CDR3. The ends were cut back, 7 bases at V and 6 bases at J, with 10 bases in the middle. The CDR3 DNA follows: TGTGCCAGCATCGGAGCGGGCAATGAGCAGTTCTTC. Translating it yields CASIGAGNEQFF.

Note on this clonotype: This could be a read error, since a much larger clone is one nucleotide away. The V gene is TRBV12-3 or TRBV12-4, the J gene TRBJ2-2; D possibly uses TRBD1 or TRBD2 (5 bases each). CDR3 size: 15 residues. CDR3 sequence reads: CASSRQSTNTGELLF. CDR3 DNA: TGTGCCAGCAGTCGACAGAGTACGAACACCGGGGAGCTGCTTTTT.

V and J are TRBV6-1 and TRBJ2-4; D might be TRBD2 (8 bases). With 6 bases removed from V and 8 bases from J, the gap between germline ends came to 23 bases. Germline CDR1 reads MNHNS; CDR2 reads SASEGT. The CDR3 sequence is 16 residues long. The CDR3 loop is CASSPGQLAREDIQYF. In nucleotides, the CDR3 is TGTGCCAGCAGCCCGGGACAGCTAGCGCGGGAGGACATTCAGTACTTC.

Many counts were recorded for this clonotype. The chain joins TRBV5-1 to TRBJ2-1; 11 bases are a match to TRBD2. The CDR3 covers 15 residues. V trimming: 6 bases; J trimming: 6 bases; junction bases outside the gene matches: 8. Germline values: CDR1 SGHRS, CDR2 YFSETQ. The CDR3 region has the DNA TGCGCCAGCACGTTTACTAGCGGGAGTGGCAATGAGCAGTTCTTC. This sequence encodes CASTFTSGSGNEQFF. Full variable domain (missing parts from reference TRBV5-1 and TRBJ2-1): KAGVTQTPRYLIKTRGQQVTLSCSPISGHRSVSWYQQTPGQGLQFLFEYFSETQRNKGNFPGRFSGRQFSNSRSEMNVSTLELGDSALYLCASTFTSGSGNEQFFGPGTRLTVL.

The table lists this clonotype with many counts. The V and J genes are TRBV19 and TRBJ1-1; 7 positions agree with TRBD1. J was trimmed by 2 bases and V by 1 base; bases with no gene match: 13. Germline assignment: CDR1 LNHDA and CDR2 SQIVND (reference sequence). The CDR3 covers 18 residues. The CDR3 coding sequence is TGTGCCAGTAGTATAGCCCTTATAAAGGGACAGCAAAACACTGAAGCTTTCTTT. Amino acid sequence: CASSIALIKGQQNTEAFF.

This clonotype came up a few times. A much bigger clone sits one base away, suggesting this may be a read error. The chain has TRBV6-1 and TRBJ2-2; 8 bases agree with TRBD2. The germline V gene encodes CDR1 MNHNS and CDR2 SASEGT. This CDR3 is built from 15 residues. The junction had 3 bases not matched to a gene; V was cut back by 6 bases and J by 0 bases. The DNA for the CDR3 is TGTGCCAGCAGAAAAGCGGGAGCGAACACCGGGGAGCTGTTTTTT. Its protein product is CASRKAGANTGELFF.

This clonotype was observed at least ten times. The V gene is TRBV27, the J gene TRBJ2-7, with D hard to call. Germline values: CDR1 MNHEY, CDR2 SMNVEV (reference sequence). CDR3 length: 13 residues. Trimming took off 0 bases at V and 0 bases at J, with 3 bases between the two ends. The CDR3 loop is CASSLSLSYEQYF. The CDR3 DNA reads as TGTGCCAGCAGTTTATCCCTCTCCTACGAGCAGTACTTC.

The chain couples TRBV4-3 to TRBJ2-3, with 8 bases lining up with TRBD2. CDR1 and CDR2 from the germline V gene are LGHNA and YSLEER. J gave up 5 bases and V 0 bases, and 7 bases lay outside the gene matches. The CDR3 contains 16 residues. The CDR3 loop is CASSQDRTGGIDTQYF. DNA for the CDR3: TGCGCCAGCAGCCAAGATAGGACGGGAGGGATAGATACGCAGTATTTT.

This clonotype appeared many times. The chain recombines TRBV27 with TRBJ2-5; 8 nucleotides align to TRBD1. CDR1 and CDR2 (germline): MNHEY, SMNVEV (reference sequence). The J segment lost 2 bases and the V segment lost 2 bases, leaving 4 bases of the junction unmatched. There are 15 residues in the CDR3. The CDR3 DNA follows: TGTGCCAGCAGTTTACGGACAGGGACTCAAGAGACCCAGTACTTC. Translating it yields CASSLRTGTQETQYF.

The gene calls are TRBV4-1 and TRBJ2-7; 7 bases agree with TRBD1. From germline, CDR1 is MGHRA and CDR2 YSYEKL. This CDR3 comprises 15 residues. With 4 bases clipped from V and 6 bases from J, the junction kept 12 bases outside the gene matches. CDR3 loop: CASSLMDRPPVEQYF. Written as DNA, the CDR3 is TGCGCCAGCAGCCTGATGGACAGGCCTCCGGTCGAGCAGTACTTC.

This clonotype was detected many times. The V gene is TRBV7-3, the J gene TRBJ2-7; D is perhaps TRBD2 (5 bases). The length of the CDR3 is 14 residues. Deletions cut 5 bases from V and 4 bases from J, with 15 bases between. Germline CDR1 SGHTA, CDR2 FQGTGA. CDR3 loop: CASSPSPGGYEQYF. The CDR3 DNA sequence: TGTGCCAGCAGCCCTTCTCCGGGCGGGTACGAGCAGTACTTC.

A note on this clonotype: A much larger clone is a single base away; this may be a read error. The chain recombines TRBV4-3 with TRBJ2-1; TRBD2 might be the D (6 bases). Germline V gives CDR1 LGHNA, CDR2 YSLEER. V lost 4 bases and J 0 bases, leaving 10 bases between the germline ends. The CDR3 consists of 15 residues. CDR3 residues: CASSRGGDSYNEQFF. CDR3 in DNA: TGCGCCAGCAGCCGGGGCGGGGACTCCTACAATGAGCAGTTCTTC.

This clonotype was seen repeatedly, ten times or more. The chain uses TRBV28 and TRBJ2-3; possibly TRBD1 or TRBD2 for D (5 bases each). This CDR3 contains 17 residues. Between the trimmed V and J ends, which lost 6 bases and 6 bases, there was a span of 25 bases. From germline, CDR1 is MDHEN and CDR2 SYDVKM. The CDR3 DNA reads TGTGCCAGCAGACGAGAGAGGGGCGGAACAAAAAGGGATACGCAGTATTTT. The encoded protein is CASRRERGGTKRDTQYF.

Ten or more counts support this clonotype. The chain links TRBV28 to TRBJ2-1; D not resolved. The CDR3 loop spans 11 amino acids. Looked up from germline, CDR1 is MDHEN and CDR2 is SYDVKM. Deletions cut 4 bases from V and 2 bases from J, with 0 bases between. CDR3 in amino acids: CASSSYNEQFF. The CDR3 DNA sequence: TGTGCCAGCAGTTCCTACAATGAGCAGTTCTTC.

In this sample, this clonotype turned up many times. The chain combines TRBV7-2 with TRBJ2-7, with 11 bases matching TRBD2. Trimming removed 2 bases from V and 3 bases from J; junction bases left unmatched: 3. Germline values: CDR1 SGHTA, CDR2 FQGNSA. This CDR3 has 15 amino acids. This chain's CDR3 is CASSLTSGGRYEQYF. Here the CDR3 DNA reads TGTGCCAGCAGCTTAACTAGCGGGGGTCGCTACGAGCAGTACTTC.

The DNA of the CDR3 is TGTGCCAGCACCCCGACAGGGTCCCACGAGCAGTACTTC. Translating it yields CASTPTGSHEQYF. This chain links TRBV9 with TRBJ2-7, with 7 positions matching TRBD1. Germline V gene lookup returns CDR1 SGDLS and CDR2 YYNGEE. CDR3 length: 13 amino acids. Trimming cost V 6 bases and J 5 bases; bases outside gene matches: 8.

This clonotype has more than one count but fewer than ten. This chain uses TRBV6-1 with TRBJ2-7; perhaps D is TRBD1 or TRBD2 (5 bases each). Germline-derived CDR1 and CDR2 are MNHNS and SASEGT. V was clipped by 5 bases and J by 0 bases, with 23 bases between them. The CDR3 loop spans 18 amino acids. The CDR3 spells CASSRAAGAPGSSYEQYF. CDR3 coding DNA: TGTGCCAGCAGTCGGGCGGCTGGGGCGCCTGGGAGCTCCTACGAGCAGTACTTC.

In its sample, this clonotype was seen many times. This sequence joins TRBV18 and TRBJ2-7, with 9 bases lining up with TRBD1. The CDR3 extends over 15 amino acids. Germline loops: CDR1 KGHSH, CDR2 LQKENI. The V gene end was trimmed by 5 bases and the J gene end by 5 bases; junction bases not matched to a gene: 10. The CDR3 sequence is CASSLNRDRVHEQYF. CDR3 sequence (DNA): TGTGCCAGCTCATTAAACCGGGACAGGGTCCACGAGCAGTACTTC.